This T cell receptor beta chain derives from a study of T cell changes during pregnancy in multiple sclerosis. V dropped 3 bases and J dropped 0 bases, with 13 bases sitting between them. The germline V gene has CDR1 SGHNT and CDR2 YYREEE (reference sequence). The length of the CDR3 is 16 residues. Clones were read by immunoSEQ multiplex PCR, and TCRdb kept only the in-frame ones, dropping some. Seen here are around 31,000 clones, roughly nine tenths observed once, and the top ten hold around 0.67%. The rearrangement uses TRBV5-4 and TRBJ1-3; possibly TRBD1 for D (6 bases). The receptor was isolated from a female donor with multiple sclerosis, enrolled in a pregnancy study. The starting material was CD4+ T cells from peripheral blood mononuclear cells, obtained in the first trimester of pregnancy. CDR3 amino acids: CASSSGGGHSGNTIYF. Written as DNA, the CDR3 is TGTGCCAGCAGCTCCGGCGGGGGCCACTCTGGAAACACCATATATTTT.